The 4 T cell receptor beta chains below come from one sample, sequenced in a study of cytomegalovirus exposure and HLA in healthy donors. PCR primers comprised 60 Vbeta and 13 Jbeta primers. Method: immunoSEQ multiplex PCR; TCRdb's copy keeps in-frame clones and lacks some. The sample consists of 110,000 or so clones, 67% of them appearing once. Sequenced material: PBMCs. Receptors were obtained from a man between 18 and 29 years old in good health and CMV-seropositive.

The chain is built from TRBV2 and TRBJ1-5; 10 bases are a match to TRBD1. The germline gives CDR1 SNHLY, CDR2 FYNNEI. The CDR3 has 14 amino acids. V shed 6 bases and J 6 bases; nucleotides not matched to a gene: 5. CDR3 DNA: TGTGCCAGCAGGAAGGGACAGGGGACTCAGCCCCAGCATTTT. It specifies CASRKGQGTQPQHF.

This sequence joins TRBV6-4 and TRBJ1-2, with D possibly TRBD1 on 6 matching bases. V shed 2 bases and J shed 5 bases, with 6 bases lying between them. Per the germline V gene, CDR1 is MRHNA and CDR2 is SNTAGT. This CDR3 is built from 12 residues. CDR3 nucleotide sequence: TGTGCCAGCAGTGACAGGGGGTATGGCTACACCTTC. This encodes CASSDRGYGYTF.

V and J are TRBV19 and TRBJ1-1; D gene unclear. V lost 3 bases to trimming and J lost 4 bases, with 12 bases between them. Germline values: CDR1 LNHDA, CDR2 SQIVND (reference sequence). This CDR3 is 14 amino acids long. The CDR3 is CASSIGVFGTEAFF. As DNA, the CDR3 is TGTGCCAGTAGTATCGGGGTTTTTGGCACTGAAGCTTTCTTT.

The chain combines TRBV2 with TRBJ1-1; the match to TRBD1 covers 9 bases. V shed 6 bases and J 3 bases; nucleotides not matched to a gene: 14. CDR1 and CDR2 (germline): SNHLY, FYNNEI. The CDR3 has 17 amino acids. The chain's CDR3 is CASRTGGFGSSDTEAFF. CDR3 nucleotides: TGTGCCAGCAGAACAGGGGGCTTTGGCTCTTCGGACACTGAAGCTTTCTTT. Complete variable domain (other parts from reference TRBV2 and TRBJ1-1): EPEVTQTPSHQVTQMGQEVILRCVPISNHLYFYWYRQILGQKVEFLVSFYNNEISEKSEIFDDQFSVERPDGSNFTLKIRSTKLEDSAMYFCASRTGGFGSSDTEAFFGQGTRLTVV.